A selection of T cell receptor beta chains follows, all from one sample in a study of yellow fever vaccine responses in identical twins. In TCRdb, the RT-PCR reads were re-called with MiXCR into one record per CDR3 protein. This sample has roughly 18,000 distinct CDR3 sequences, with 61% found just once. The sequences come from T cells from blood (PBMCs), unsorted or a sorted subset (not recorded which), collected before or after yellow fever vaccination (not recorded which). The receptors were sampled from a woman aged 18-29 years who received the yellow fever vaccine. Both conserved end residues are part of each CDR3. A D gene is named only where the DNA matches it firmly. Size values are once, few and many counts, or a class for expanded clones, and some rows have none.

>TRBD1|TRBV12-3/TRBV12-4|TRBJ1-1|-
CASSFLSPGQKNEAFF
TGTGCCAGCAGTTTTTTGTCCCCGGGACAGAAAAATGAAGCTTTCTTT
>-|TRBV6-5|TRBJ1-5|-
CASSYGSLQPQHF
TGTGCCAGCAGTTACGGGTCTCTTCAGCCCCAGCATTTT
>-|TRBV11-3|TRBJ1-1|-
CASSLNRFEAFF
TGTGCCAGCAGCTTAAACAGATTTGAAGCTTTCTTT
>TRBD1|TRBV29-1|TRBJ2-1|few
CSVGVRGPWDEQFF
TGCAGCGTTGGAGTCAGGGGGCCGTGGGATGAGCAGTTCTTC
>TRBD1|TRBV7-9|TRBJ2-1|few
CASSPDRGVYNEQFF
TGTGCCAGCAGCCCCGACAGGGGGGTTTACAATGAGCAGTTCTTC
>-|TRBV12-3/TRBV12-4|TRBJ1-1|-
CASSLGGRNTEAFF
TGTGCCAGCAGTTTAGGGGGACGGAACACTGAAGCTTTCTTT
>-|TRBV11-1|TRBJ2-1|few
CASSLAGPSLF
TGTGCCAGCAGCCTAGCCGGCCCTTCCCTCTTC
>TRBD1|TRBV29-1|TRBJ2-2|-
CSVRPGGTGELFF
TGCAGCGTTAGGCCAGGGGGCACCGGGGAGCTGTTTTTT
>TRBD2|TRBV20-1|TRBJ2-1|-
CSARAGTSDHNEQFF
TGCAGTGCTAGAGCTGGCACTAGCGATCACAATGAGCAGTTCTTC
>TRBD1|TRBV18|TRBJ2-1|-
CASSPWRGQVYNEQFF
TGTGCCAGCTCACCATGGCGTGGACAGGTCTACAATGAGCAGTTCTTC
>-|TRBV6-1|TRBJ2-6|-
CASSEGGANVLTF
TGTGCCAGCAGTGAGGGTGGGGCCAACGTCCTGACTTTC
>TRBD1|TRBV24-1|TRBJ2-1|-
CATSDPGTVHNEQFF
TGTGCCACCAGTGATCCCGGGACAGTCCACAATGAGCAGTTCTTC
>TRBD2|TRBV11-3|TRBJ2-7|-
CASSIASGSPYEQYF
TGTGCCAGCAGCATCGCTAGCGGGTCCCCGTACGAGCAGTACTTC
>-|TRBV7-3|TRBJ2-2|-
CASSLNVAANTGELFF
TGTGCCAGCAGCTTAAATGTGGCCGCGAACACCGGGGAGCTGTTTTTT
>-|TRBV7-9|TRBJ2-1|-
CASSPRDDYNEQFF
TGTGCCAGCAGCCCACGGGACGATTACAATGAGCAGTTCTTC
>TRBD1|TRBV2|TRBJ1-2|-
CASRQGRDNYGYTF
TGTGCCAGCAGACAGGGGAGAGATAACTATGGCTACACCTTC
>TRBD1|TRBV3-1|TRBJ1-5|-
CASSRTGDGNQPQHF
TGTGCCAGCAGCCGGACAGGGGATGGCAATCAGCCCCAGCATTTT
>-|TRBV18|TRBJ2-1|few
CASSPAGGWENSSYNEQFF
TGTGCCAGCTCACCCGCCGGCGGATGGGAGAATAGCTCCTACAATGAGCAGTTCTTC
>-|TRBV29-1|TRBJ1-2|-
CSVEISPVDGYTF
TGCAGCGTTGAGATCAGCCCGGTTGATGGCTACACCTTC
>-|TRBV7-9|TRBJ1-2|-
CASSLAGSDYGYTF
TGTGCCAGCAGCTTAGCTGGCAGCGACTATGGCTACACCTTC
>-|TRBV2|TRBJ2-3|few
CATSNGGTDTQYF
TGTGCCACTTCTAACGGGGGCACAGATACGCAGTATTTT
>-|TRBV28|TRBJ1-2|-
CASTGRYGYTF
TGTGCCAGTACAGGGCGTTATGGCTACACCTTC
>-|TRBV7-3|TRBJ2-2|-
CATTGGNTGELFF
TGTGCCACCACCGGCGGGAACACCGGGGAGCTGTTTTTT
>TRBD2|TRBV29-1|TRBJ2-1|few
CSVEGLAGALSSYNEQFF
TGCAGCGTTGAGGGACTAGCGGGAGCATTAAGCTCCTACAATGAGCAGTTCTTC
>-|TRBV20-1|TRBJ1-1|-
CSAQGPNTEAFF
TGCAGTGCGCAAGGACCGAACACTGAAGCTTTCTTT
>TRBD2|TRBV6-1|TRBJ2-2|-
CAGLGLAGGPGELFF
TGTGCCGGCTTAGGACTAGCGGGAGGGCCCGGGGAGCTGTTTTTT
>TRBD1|TRBV5-1|TRBJ1-4|-
CASSLGTGASTEKLFF
TGCGCCAGCAGCTTGGGTACAGGGGCCTCCACCGAAAAACTGTTTTTT
>-|TRBV5-1|TRBJ2-7|once
CASSDPTSWVIYEQYF
TGCGCCAGCAGCGACCCAACTAGCTGGGTGATCTACGAGCAGTACTTC
>-|TRBV11-1|TRBJ1-6|-
CASSSDSNNSPLHF
TGTGCCAGCAGCTCCGACAGTAATAATTCACCCCTCCACTTT
>-|TRBV20-1|TRBJ2-4|-
CSASRPQLAKNIQYF
TGCAGTGCTAGTCGTCCTCAACTAGCCAAAAACATTCAGTACTTC
>-|TRBV6-5|TRBJ2-1|-
CASSYSGRISNEQFF
TGTGCCAGCAGTTACTCGGGCAGGATCAGCAATGAGCAGTTCTTC
>-|TRBV2|TRBJ2-1|-
CASSGGANYNEQFF
TGTGCCAGCAGTGGCGGAGCCAACTACAATGAGCAGTTCTTC
>-|TRBV5-1|TRBJ1-1|few
CASRFFPEVQGEAFF
TGCGCCAGCAGATTCTTCCCCGAAGTACAGGGAGAAGCTTTCTTT
>-|TRBV19|TRBJ2-1|-
CASSPKGTWGYNEQFF
TGTGCCAGTAGCCCAAAGGGGACTTGGGGCTACAATGAGCAGTTCTTC
>-|TRBV5-4|TRBJ1-1|-
CASSPQNMNTEAFF
TGTGCCAGCAGCCCTCAGAATATGAACACTGAAGCTTTCTTT
>TRBD1|TRBV15|TRBJ2-3|few
CATSRVPQGADTQYF
TGTGCCACCAGCAGAGTACCACAGGGGGCAGATACGCAGTATTTT
>-|TRBV11-2|TRBJ2-3|few
CASSPRQARGDTQYF
TGTGCCAGCAGTCCTAGACAGGCCCGCGGAGATACGCAGTATTTT
>-|TRBV6-5|TRBJ1-1|-
CASSYSYGGKNTEAFF
TGTGCCAGCAGTTACTCTTATGGGGGTAAGAACACTGAAGCTTTCTTT
>TRBD1|TRBV15|TRBJ1-3|-
CATSRDGTVSGNTIYF
TGTGCCACCAGCAGAGATGGGACAGTCTCTGGAAACACCATATATTTT
>-|TRBV9|TRBJ1-6|-
CASSVGHQGRSPLHF
TGTGCCAGCAGCGTAGGCCACCAGGGAAGATCACCCCTCCACTTT
>TRBD2|TRBV6-4|TRBJ2-1|few
CASSNGLAGGPGEQFF
TGTGCCAGCAGTAACGGACTAGCGGGGGGGCCCGGTGAGCAGTTCTTC
>TRBD2|TRBV4-3|TRBJ2-3|few
CASSQDRLAAGRGTDTQYF
TGCGCCAGCAGCCAAGATAGGCTAGCGGCCGGTCGGGGCACAGATACGCAGTATTTT
>-|TRBV18|TRBJ2-5|-
CASSPPGRLRQETQYF
TGTGCCAGCTCACCACCAGGCCGCTTAAGGCAAGAGACCCAGTACTTC
>-|TRBV4-1|TRBJ1-5|-
CASSQGTQGSQPQHF
TGCGCCAGCAGCCAAGGAACTCAGGGGAGTCAGCCCCAGCATTTT
>-|TRBV11-2|TRBJ2-3|once
CASSLDPGMDTQYF
TGTGCCAGCAGCTTGGATCCGGGGATGGATACGCAGTATTTT
>TRBD1|TRBV7-3|TRBJ2-2|-
CASLRDSHFTGELFF
TGTGCCAGCCTAAGGGACAGTCACTTCACCGGGGAGCTGTTTTTT
>-|TRBV28|TRBJ2-1|-
CASSVVGQGRYNEQFF
TGTGCCAGCAGTGTGGTCGGGCAGGGCAGGTACAATGAGCAGTTCTTC
>TRBD1|TRBV6-2/TRBV6-3|TRBJ1-5|-
CASSYFGTGRINQPQHF
TGTGCCAGCAGTTACTTCGGGACAGGAAGAATTAATCAGCCCCAGCATTTT
>-|TRBV20-1|TRBJ2-5|-
CSAAQGLKETQYF
TGCAGTGCAGCACAGGGATTGAAGGAGACCCAGTACTTC
>-|TRBV2|TRBJ2-4|-
CASKQGELAKNIQYF
TGTGCCAGCAAACAGGGAGAACTAGCCAAAAACATTCAGTACTTC
>TRBD1|TRBV4-1|TRBJ2-3|few
CASSQLRTGLDTQYF
TGCGCCAGCAGCCAACTACGGACAGGGCTAGATACGCAGTATTTT
>TRBD1|TRBV12-3/TRBV12-4|TRBJ2-3|-
CASSSRDRGPDTQYF
TGTGCCAGCAGTTCCCGGGACAGGGGCCCAGATACGCAGTATTTT
>TRBD1|TRBV18|TRBJ1-1|-
CASSLNRDRGLNEAFF
TGTGCCAGCTCACTTAACCGGGACAGGGGACTCAATGAAGCTTTCTTT
>-|TRBV7-9|TRBJ1-1|-
CASSSGTNTEAFF
TGTGCCAGCAGCTCCGGGACGAACACTGAAGCTTTCTTT
>-|TRBV28|TRBJ2-7|once
CASGPWGYEQYF
TGTGCCAGCGGTCCCTGGGGCTACGAGCAGTACTTC
>-|TRBV11-2|TRBJ1-1|few
CASSLVEGGTEAFF
TGTGCCAGCAGCTTAGTGGAGGGTGGCACTGAAGCTTTCTTT
>-|TRBV12-3/TRBV12-4|TRBJ2-2|-
CASSLSGHTNTGELFF
TGTGCCAGCAGTTTATCGGGACATACGAACACCGGGGAGCTGTTTTTT
>TRBD1|TRBV5-1|TRBJ2-6|-
CASSLDRTGSGANVLTF
TGCGCCAGCAGCTTGGATCGGACAGGCTCTGGGGCCAACGTCCTGACTTTC
>TRBD2|TRBV5-1|TRBJ2-1|few
CASSLGTSGGVDEQFF
TGCGCCAGCAGCTTGGGGACTAGCGGGGGTGTAGATGAGCAGTTCTTC